The T cell receptor (beta chain) described here comes from a study of cytomegalovirus exposure and HLA in healthy donors (dated by TCRdb to between 2016 and 2019). About the study as a whole: According to an earlier analysis of around 600 of the donors, about 179 million T cells yielded over 100 million unique TCR beta sequences and about 280 Gb of sequence data. Of the 300 to 500 genotyped donors, approximately 81% were placed in the genetic ancestry cluster associated with self-reported Caucasian donors. To predict cytomegalovirus infection status, the study brought together high-throughput TCR immunosequencing, statistical association of individual TCRs with disease status, and machine learning. A later genetic analysis used genome-wide SNP genotypes for about 65% of the 666 donors, treating that subset as a discovery cohort. In addition to the first cohort of roughly 700 subjects, a separate validation cohort of some 120 different subjects was used. The later analysis used no new phenotypic data to find candidate immune exposures, relying instead on TCR beta sequences and their occurrence across donors. Donor age, sex, ethnicity and CMV serostatus were compiled alongside the repertoire data. The aim of the study was to test whether cataloging public T cell receptors could identify signatures of past pathogen exposure. Among 300 to 450 genotyped donors of the cohort, an average of roughly 240,000 unique TCR beta nucleotide sequences were sequenced per donor, around 18% of them non-productive. To decide whether each TCR beta V gene segment behaved as functional or pseudogenic, an earlier analysis of some 600 of the donors relied on high-throughput TCR beta sequencing. The study used immunosequencing to profile the T cell repertoires of approximately 630 subjects and linked those repertoires to cytomegalovirus serostatus. Class I and class II HLA loci were covered by the typing at four-digit resolution. All discovery cohort repertoires had been generated on a single sequencing platform. Roughly 5 DR-DQ haplotypes were handled as single units for association and clustering, since linkage in the cohort was strong. A later analysis re-analyzed previously published TCR beta repertoires from about 730 donors and added high-resolution HLA genotyping to study TCR occurrence patterns. An early release covering roughly 580 HLA-typed donors comprised about 300 gigabases of sequencing data and around 86 million unique TCR sequences. Typing coverage differed by locus: A, B, C, DRB1 and DQB1 were typed in about 620-640 donors, DQA1 in approximately 520, DPA1 in 606, and DPB1 in approximately 450.

The cohort consisted of 600 to 700 healthy bone marrow donors. Cohort members were all nominally healthy when sampled, although unrecorded immune exposures were likely present. The donor tested CMV seronegative, placing the donor among the 300 to 450 seronegative members of the cohort. A peripheral blood sample was provided by each donor, and peripheral blood mononuclear cells were used for TCR beta sequencing. Genomic DNA extraction from the blood cell samples was performed with the Qiagen DNeasy Blood Extraction Kit. Receptor amplification or capture employed the immunoSEQ multiplex PCR assay. For the multiplex PCR, a mixture combining 60 forward primers for TCR Vbeta segments and 13 reverse primers for TCR Jbeta segments was used. Amplification of the CDR3 region of rearranged TCR beta genes was performed with a multiplex PCR assay on genomic DNA. On the Illumina HiSeq System, the amplified TCR beta libraries were sequenced as 87-base-pair reads. Processing in the source paper ran as follows. In a later analysis, about 80 million unique TCR beta chains were counted across the roughly 610 repertoires, and around 11 million of these chains were shared by at least two donors. Raw reads were error-corrected and collapsed into unique sequences with a nearest-neighbor algorithm that merged closely related sequences to remove PCR and sequencing errors. V, D and J gene segments were assigned by aligning CDR3 sequences to IMGT reference sequences. For a sequence to be retained, a match of at least six nucleotides to both a V gene segment and a J gene segment was required. A rearrangement counted as productive if the CDR3 had no stop codons and remained in frame with V and J, and every other rearrangement counted as non-productive. Following IMGT convention, CDR3 was defined as the stretch from the second conserved V-encoded cysteine up to the conserved J-encoded phenylalanine. The earlier analysis of about 530 of the donors excluded any sequence lacking an unambiguous match to a single V gene segment. In an earlier analysis of around 590 of the donors, a V segment was called functional when productive rearrangements were above 56.7%, and segregating when the standard deviation between donors exceeded 5%. A statistical classification framework was built for diagnosing cytomegalovirus status from the catalog of TCR beta chain sequences. In a later analysis, V and J genes were assigned by comparing TCR nucleotide sequences against IMGT/GENE-DB human TR gene sequences. The TCRdist pipeline was used in a later analysis to assign CDR3 sequences and most-parsimonious VDJ recombination scenarios. In a later analysis, every TCR beta chain was defined by the combination of its CDR3 amino acid sequence and its V-gene family, and reads without a unique V-gene family were dropped. To address suspected cross-contamination and a sequencing artifact, a later analysis removed around 590 highly shared, low-generation-probability nucleotide sequences. In a later analysis, a clonal expansion index was calculated for each public chain from normalized within-repertoire ranks of inferred template counts. In a later analysis, generation probabilities were computed using a VDJ recombination model fitted to out-of-frame rearrangements, and the results were checked against IGoR. Hypergeometric tests were used in a later analysis to score TCR-TCR, TCR-HLA and TCR-CMV co-occurrence, with a repertoire-size bias correction applied to the TCR pairs. A later analysis estimated false discovery rates by permuting HLA or CMV assignments 20 times. In a later analysis, co-occurring TCRs were grouped using DBSCAN, and TCRdist sequence similarity was added for clustering within HLA-allele-positive subsets. Repertoires with fewer than 30,000 or more than 120,000 public chains were left out of co-occurrence clustering, as were five repertoires with anomalous nucleotide sharing. The table was pulled from immuneACCESS by TCRdb, which kept in-frame rearrangements only. Such tables lose some clones; where checked, under half of the loss comes from unresolved V genes, and the rest has no known cause. V and J calls and clone size come straight from that table; D and trimming were deduced from the DNA. For this sample there are some 200,000 clones; around three quarters appear just once. The biggest ten clones account for around 1.9% of the sample.

About this clone: The clone's antigen remains unknown. No much larger clone exists at a distance of one base, and base qualities are not known.

Points the paper makes about the study in general: For the cohort, immune exposure information was limited to CMV serostatus. According to a later analysis, TCR association rates differed among HLA loci, with DRB1 alleles showing the most associated TCRs and HLA-C alleles showing the fewest. A later analysis reported that several top co-occurrence clusters appeared linked to parvovirus B19, influenza, CMV and Epstein-Barr virus. A few of the identified cytomegalovirus-associated TCR beta chains were confirmed in vitro to be specific for cytomegalovirus antigens. Strong co-occurrence of HLA alleles, especially DR and DQ, made assigning TCR associations to individual alleles difficult. According to the authors, the approach could potentially be generalized to other disease states and immunological phenotypes. Because the 87-base-pair reads could not distinguish some IMGT-functional V segments, including TRBV6-2 and TRBV6-3, those segments were excluded. Roughly 15 rarely observed V segments, including chromosome 9 orphons, were excluded from the earlier analysis of about 500 of the donors because counts were too low. In the study, some 160 TCR beta chains were listed as associated with cytomegalovirus. In a later analysis, HLA-associated TCR beta chains showed more clonal expansion and lower generation probabilities than non-associated chains that were equally common. In this cohort, only TCR beta chains were sequenced, and detectable features were limited by the absence of alpha or paired-chain data. The classifier was reported to diagnose cytomegalovirus status with high specificity and sensitivity in both the original and validation cohorts. Linkage disequilibrium might explain the correlated functional status among segregating V segments, but an unknown experimental factor could not be ruled out. HLA typing was unavailable for some donors at each locus, so association tests used only the typed subset. In a later genetic analysis, a missense DCLRE1C variant was associated with V-gene and J-gene trimming of TCR beta chains, and the association was replicated in an independent cohort. A further reported finding was that TCR beta sequences accurately predicted the HLA-A and HLA-B alleles for most subjects in the first cohort. Sequencing depth was assumed to be roughly uniform across donors in the presence/absence analyses, though that assumption may not hold. In an earlier analysis of 500 to 650 of the donors, most TCR beta V segments appeared in productive rearrangements about 87% or about 30% of the time, broadly matching IMGT annotations. In a later analysis, over 15,000 TCR beta sequences were associated with specific HLA alleles at a false discovery rate of 0.05. The sequencing pipeline was judged likely to have produced a cluster of highly shared sequence variants as a technical artifact. While some public TCRs were present in many individuals, most TCR sequences turned up only very rarely across donors. A later genetic analysis reported fewer N-insertions in productive TCRs among donors in an Asian-associated ancestry cluster than the roughly 640-donor mean. Most CMV-associated TCR beta chains appeared to be HLA-restricted in a later analysis, and the HLA associations seemed to be driven largely by CMV exposure.

Sequences LNHDA (CDR1) and SQIVND (CDR2) are obtained from the germline V gene (reference sequence). Relative to germline, V is missing 3 bases and J is missing 4 bases, with 12 bases of the junction outside any gene match. There are 18 amino acids in the CDR3, from cysteine to phenylalanine inclusive. Of all the DNA, just the CDR3 is kept, 54 bases in frame from base 1. This receptor was taken from a woman aged 25 to 39 in good health and CMV-seronegative. Here the chain combines TRBV19 and TRBJ2-5, and TRBD2 matches 12 of the central bases. Sequences were obtained from PBMCs. The CDR3 region reads CASSISSSGRAGGETQYF. The base sequence is TGTGCCAGTAGTATTTCATCTAGCGGGAGGGCCGGGGGAGAGACCCAGTACTTC.